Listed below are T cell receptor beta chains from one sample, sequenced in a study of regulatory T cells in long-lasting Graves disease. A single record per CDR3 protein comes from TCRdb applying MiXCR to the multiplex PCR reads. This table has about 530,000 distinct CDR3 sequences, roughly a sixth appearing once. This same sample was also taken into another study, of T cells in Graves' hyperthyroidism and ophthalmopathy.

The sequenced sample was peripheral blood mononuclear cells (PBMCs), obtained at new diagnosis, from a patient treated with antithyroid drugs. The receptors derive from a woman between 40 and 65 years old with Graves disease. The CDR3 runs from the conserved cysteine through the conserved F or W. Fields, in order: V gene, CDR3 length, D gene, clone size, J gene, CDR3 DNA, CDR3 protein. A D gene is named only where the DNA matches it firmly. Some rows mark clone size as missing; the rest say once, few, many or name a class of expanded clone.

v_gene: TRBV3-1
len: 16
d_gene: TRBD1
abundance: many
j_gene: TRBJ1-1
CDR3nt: TGTGCCAGCAGCCCAAAGGACAGGGAGTGGTTCACTGAAGCTTTCTTT
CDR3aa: CASSPKDREWFTEAFF

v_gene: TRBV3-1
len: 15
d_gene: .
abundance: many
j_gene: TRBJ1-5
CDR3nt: TGTGCCAGCAGCCAGGGAACTGTTGGCAATCAGCCCCAGCATTTT
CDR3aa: CASSQGTVGNQPQHF

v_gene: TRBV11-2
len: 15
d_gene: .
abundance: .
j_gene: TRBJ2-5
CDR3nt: TGTGCCAGCAGCAAAGTGGGGGGACCCCAAGAGACCCAGTACTTC
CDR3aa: CASSKVGGPQETQYF

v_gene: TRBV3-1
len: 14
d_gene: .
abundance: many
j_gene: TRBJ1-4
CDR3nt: TGTGCCAGCAGCCAAGCCACAGTGAATGAAAAACTGTTTTTT
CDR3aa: CASSQATVNEKLFF

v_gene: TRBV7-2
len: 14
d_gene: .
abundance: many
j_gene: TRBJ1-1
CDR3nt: TGTGCCAGCAGCTTAGCGGGGTTACAGGGTGGAGCTTTCTTT
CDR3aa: CASSLAGLQGGAFF

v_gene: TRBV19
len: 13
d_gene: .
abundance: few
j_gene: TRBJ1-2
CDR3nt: TGTGCCAGTAGTATACCCGGGGGCGTCGGCTACACCTTC
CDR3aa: CASSIPGGVGYTF

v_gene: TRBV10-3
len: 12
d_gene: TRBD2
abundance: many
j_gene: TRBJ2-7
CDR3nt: TGTGCCATCAGTGAGTCGGCGGGAGGTCGGTACTTC
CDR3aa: CAISESAGGRYF

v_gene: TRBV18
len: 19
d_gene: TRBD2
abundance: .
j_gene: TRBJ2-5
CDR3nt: TGTGCCAGCTCACCAAAGGACCGGACTAGCGGGGCAATACAAGAGACCCAGTACTTC
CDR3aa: CASSPKDRTSGAIQETQYF

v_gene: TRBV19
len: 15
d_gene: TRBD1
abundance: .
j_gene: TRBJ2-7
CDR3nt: TGTGCCAGTAGTATACAGGGACAGAGACCCTACGAGCAGTACTTC
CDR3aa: CASSIQGQRPYEQYF

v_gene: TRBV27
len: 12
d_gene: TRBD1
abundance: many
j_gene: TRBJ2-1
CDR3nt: TGTGCCACCGAGGGACAGTACAATGAGCAGTTCTTC
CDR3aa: CATEGQYNEQFF

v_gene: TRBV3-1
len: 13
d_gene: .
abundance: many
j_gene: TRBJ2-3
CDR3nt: TGTGCCAGCAGCCAAGGGGAAGTACGTACGCAGTATTTT
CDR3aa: CASSQGEVRTQYF

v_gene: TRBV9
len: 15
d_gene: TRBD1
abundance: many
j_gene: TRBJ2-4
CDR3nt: TGTGCCAGCAGCGGAGAAGGACAGGCCTCGGGCATTCAGTACTTC
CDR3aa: CASSGEGQASGIQYF

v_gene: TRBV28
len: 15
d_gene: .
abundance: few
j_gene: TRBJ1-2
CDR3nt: TGTGCCAGCAGTACCCCGGGGGGGCGCGACTATGGCTACACCTTC
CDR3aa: CASSTPGGRDYGYTF

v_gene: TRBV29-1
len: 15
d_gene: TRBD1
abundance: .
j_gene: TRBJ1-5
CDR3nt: TGCAGCGTTGCCCTCGACAGGGGACAAAGTCAGCCCCAGCATTTT
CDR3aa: CSVALDRGQSQPQHF

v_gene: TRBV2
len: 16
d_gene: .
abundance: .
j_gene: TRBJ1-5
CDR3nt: TGTGCCAGCAGTGATTTGGGGGGCGGCGGCAATCAGCCCCAGCATTTT
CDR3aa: CASSDLGGGGNQPQHF

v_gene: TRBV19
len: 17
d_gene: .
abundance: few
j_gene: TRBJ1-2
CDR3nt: TGTGCCAGTAGTATCCTGCCTAGCCTGGGCGAAAGCTATGGCTACACCTTC
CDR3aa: CASSILPSLGESYGYTF

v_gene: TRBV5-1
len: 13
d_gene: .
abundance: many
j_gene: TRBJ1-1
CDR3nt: TGTGCCAGTAGTGGGCAGCTGAACACTGAAGCTTTCTTT
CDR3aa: CASSGQLNTEAFF

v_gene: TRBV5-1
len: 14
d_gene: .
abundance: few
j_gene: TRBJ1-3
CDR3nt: TGCGCCAGCAGCGCGCCGGGCTCTGGAAACACCATATATTTT
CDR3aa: CASSAPGSGNTIYF

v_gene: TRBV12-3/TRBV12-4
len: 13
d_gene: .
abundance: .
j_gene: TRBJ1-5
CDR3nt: TGTGCCAGCAGCGAGGGGGGCCGGGGAGCCCAGCATTTT
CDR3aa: CASSEGGRGAQHF

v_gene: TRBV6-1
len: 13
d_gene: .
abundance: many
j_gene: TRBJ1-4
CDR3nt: TGTGCCAGCAGTCGCCCCGGATACGAAAAACTGTTTTTT
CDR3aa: CASSRPGYEKLFF

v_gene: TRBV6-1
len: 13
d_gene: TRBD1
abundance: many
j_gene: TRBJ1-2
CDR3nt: TGTGCCAGCAGTGCCGGGACAGGCTATGGCTACACCTTC
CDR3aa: CASSAGTGYGYTF

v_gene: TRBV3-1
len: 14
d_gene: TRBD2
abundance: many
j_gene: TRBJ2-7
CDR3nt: TGTGCCAGCAGCCAAGCAGCGGGGGTCTACGAGCAGTACTTC
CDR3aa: CASSQAAGVYEQYF

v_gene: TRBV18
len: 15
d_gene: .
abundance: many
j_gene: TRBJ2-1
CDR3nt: TGTGCCAGCTCACCACCGAGCGGACGGGGCGATGAGCAGTTCTTC
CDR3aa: CASSPPSGRGDEQFF

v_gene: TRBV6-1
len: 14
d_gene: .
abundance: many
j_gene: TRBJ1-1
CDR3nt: TGTGCCAGCAGCAGCGCCTCGTCCTCCACTGAAGCTTTCTTT
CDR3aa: CASSSASSSTEAFF

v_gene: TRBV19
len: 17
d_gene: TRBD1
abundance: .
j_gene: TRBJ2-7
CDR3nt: TGTGCCAGTAGCCATAGCGCCGGGACAGGGGGATTATCCGAGCAGTACTTC
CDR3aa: CASSHSAGTGGLSEQYF

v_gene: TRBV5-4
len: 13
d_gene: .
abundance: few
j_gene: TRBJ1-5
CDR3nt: TGTGCCAGCAGCTCAGACAGGAATCAGCCCCAGCATTTT
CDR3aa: CASSSDRNQPQHF

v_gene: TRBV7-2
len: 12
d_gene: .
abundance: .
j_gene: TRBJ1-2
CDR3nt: TGTGCCAGCAGCAAGATACCGGATGGCTACACCTTC
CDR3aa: CASSKIPDGYTF

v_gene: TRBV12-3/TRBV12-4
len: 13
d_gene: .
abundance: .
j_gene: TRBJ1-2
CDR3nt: TGTGCCAGCAGTTATGGGGCCAGGGCAGGGTGCACCTTC
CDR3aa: CASSYGARAGCTF

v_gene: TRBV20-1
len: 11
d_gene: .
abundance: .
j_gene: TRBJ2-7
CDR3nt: TGCAGTGCTAGGGACATCTACGGGCAGTACTTC
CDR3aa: CSARDIYGQYF

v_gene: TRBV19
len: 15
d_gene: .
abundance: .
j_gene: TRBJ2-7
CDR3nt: TGTGCCAGTAGTATAGGCGGCAGTATGATATACGAGCAGTACTTC
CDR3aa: CASSIGGSMIYEQYF

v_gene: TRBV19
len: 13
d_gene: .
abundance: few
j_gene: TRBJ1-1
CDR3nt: TGTGCCAGTAGTAAGACCAGGGTTACTGAAGCTTTCTTT
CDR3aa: CASSKTRVTEAFF

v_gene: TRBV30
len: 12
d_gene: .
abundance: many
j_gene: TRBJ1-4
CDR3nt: TGTGCCTGGAGTGGGGTGTCTGAAAAACTGTTTTTT
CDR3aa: CAWSGVSEKLFF

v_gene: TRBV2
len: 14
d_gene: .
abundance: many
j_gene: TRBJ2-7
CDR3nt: TGTGCCAGCAGTACAGCGGAGGGAAGGTACGAGCAGTACTTC
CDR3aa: CASSTAEGRYEQYF

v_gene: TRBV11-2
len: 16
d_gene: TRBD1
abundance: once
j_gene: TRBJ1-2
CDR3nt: TGTGCCAGCAGCTTAAGGTGGCAGGGGGCGGACTATGGCTACACCTTC
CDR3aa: CASSLRWQGADYGYTF

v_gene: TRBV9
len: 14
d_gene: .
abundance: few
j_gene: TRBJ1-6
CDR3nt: TGTGCCAGCAGCGCCGCGGTTCTCCATTCACCCCTCCACTTT
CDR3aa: CASSAAVLHSPLHF

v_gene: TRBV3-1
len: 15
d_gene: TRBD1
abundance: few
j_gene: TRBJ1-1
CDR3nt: TGTGCCAGCAGCCTCAGGGACAGGTTGAACACTGAAGCTTTCTTT
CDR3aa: CASSLRDRLNTEAFF

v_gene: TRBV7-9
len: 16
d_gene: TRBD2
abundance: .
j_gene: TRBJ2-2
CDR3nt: TGTGCCAGCAGCGCCCAACTAGCGGGGAACACCGGGGAGCTGTTTTTT
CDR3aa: CASSAQLAGNTGELFF

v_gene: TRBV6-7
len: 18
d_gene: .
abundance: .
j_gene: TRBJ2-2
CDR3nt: TGTGCCAGCAGTTACTCCGGACACCTCAGGGGAAGCACCGGGGAGCTGTTTTTT
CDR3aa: CASSYSGHLRGSTGELFF

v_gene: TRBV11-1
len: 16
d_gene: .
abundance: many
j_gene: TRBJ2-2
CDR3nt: TGTGCCAGCAGCTTCCTTGGACAGTCCCACACCGGGGAGCTGTTTTTT
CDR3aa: CASSFLGQSHTGELFF

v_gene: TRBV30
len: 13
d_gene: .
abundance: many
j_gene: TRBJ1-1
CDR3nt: TGTGCCTGTTCGGGGGGTATGAACACTGAAGCTTTCTTT
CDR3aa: CACSGGMNTEAFF

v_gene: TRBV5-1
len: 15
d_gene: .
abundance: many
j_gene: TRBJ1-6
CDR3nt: TGTGCCAGCAGCGCCTTTGGGGTAGATAATTCACCCCTCCACTTT
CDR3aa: CASSAFGVDNSPLHF

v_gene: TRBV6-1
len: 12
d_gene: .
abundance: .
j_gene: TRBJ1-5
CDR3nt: TGTGCCAGCACCACAGGGAATCAGCCCCAGCATTTT
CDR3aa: CASTTGNQPQHF

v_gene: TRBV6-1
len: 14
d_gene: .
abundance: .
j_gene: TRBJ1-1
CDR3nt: TGTGCCAGCAGTGTACAGGAGGCAGACACTGAAGCTTTCTTT
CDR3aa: CASSVQEADTEAFF

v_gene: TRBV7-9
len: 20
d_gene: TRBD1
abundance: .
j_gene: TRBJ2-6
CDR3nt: TGTGCCAGCAGCTCCCGTGGGGGTTTCAGGGGGCTGTCTGGGGCCAACGTCCTGACTTTC
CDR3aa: CASSSRGGFRGLSGANVLTF

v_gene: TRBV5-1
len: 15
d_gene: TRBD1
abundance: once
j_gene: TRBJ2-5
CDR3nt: TGCGCCAGCAGCTTGTCAGGGACAGACCGGGAGACCCAGTACTTC
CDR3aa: CASSLSGTDRETQYF

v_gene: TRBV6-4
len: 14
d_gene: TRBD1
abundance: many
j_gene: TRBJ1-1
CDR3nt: TGTGCCAGCAGCCCAACAGGGGAGGGCACTGAAGCTTTCTTT
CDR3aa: CASSPTGEGTEAFF

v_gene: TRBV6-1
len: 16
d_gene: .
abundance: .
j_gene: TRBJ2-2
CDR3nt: TGTGCCAGCAGCGTAGATGGCACGGCTAACACCGGGGAGCTGTTTTTT
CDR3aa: CASSVDGTANTGELFF

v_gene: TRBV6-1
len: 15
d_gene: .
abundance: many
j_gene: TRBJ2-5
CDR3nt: TGTGCCAGCAGGGCCACTTGGACACACCAAGAGACCCAGTACTTC
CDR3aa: CASRATWTHQETQYF

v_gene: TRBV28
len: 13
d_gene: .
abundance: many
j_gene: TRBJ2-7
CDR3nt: TGTGCCAGCCTGGACAGTTCCTCCTACGAGCAGTACTTC
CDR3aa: CASLDSSSYEQYF

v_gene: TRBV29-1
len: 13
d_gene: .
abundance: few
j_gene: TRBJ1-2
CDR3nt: TGCAGCGTTGCACCAGGATATGGCTATGGCTACACCTTC
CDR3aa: CSVAPGYGYGYTF

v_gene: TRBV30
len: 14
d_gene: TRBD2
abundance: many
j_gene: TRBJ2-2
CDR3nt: TGTGCCTGGAGTATGGGGACTAAAACCGGGGAGCTGTTTTTT
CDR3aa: CAWSMGTKTGELFF

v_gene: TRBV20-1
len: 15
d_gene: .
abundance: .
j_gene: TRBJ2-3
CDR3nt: TGCAGTGCGCCCAAGGTGTTGGGGAGCACAGATACGCAGTATTTT
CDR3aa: CSAPKVLGSTDTQYF